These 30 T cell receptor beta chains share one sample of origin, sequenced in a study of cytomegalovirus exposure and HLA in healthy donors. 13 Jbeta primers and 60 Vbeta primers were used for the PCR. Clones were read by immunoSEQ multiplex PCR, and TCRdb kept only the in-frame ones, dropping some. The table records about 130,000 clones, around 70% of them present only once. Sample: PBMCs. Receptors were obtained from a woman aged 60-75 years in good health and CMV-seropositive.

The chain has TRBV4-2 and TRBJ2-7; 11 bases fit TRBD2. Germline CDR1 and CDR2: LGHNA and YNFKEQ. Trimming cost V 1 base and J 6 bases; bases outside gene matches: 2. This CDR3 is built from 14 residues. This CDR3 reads CASSQGLAGTEQYF. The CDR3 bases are TGTGCCAGCAGCCAAGGACTAGCGGGAACCGAGCAGTACTTC.

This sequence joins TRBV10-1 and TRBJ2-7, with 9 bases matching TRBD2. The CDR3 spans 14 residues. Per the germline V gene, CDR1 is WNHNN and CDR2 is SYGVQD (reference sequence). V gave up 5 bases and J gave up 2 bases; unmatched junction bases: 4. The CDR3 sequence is CASSCPSGTYEQYF. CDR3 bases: TGCGCCAGCAGTTGCCCTAGCGGGACCTACGAGCAGTACTTC.

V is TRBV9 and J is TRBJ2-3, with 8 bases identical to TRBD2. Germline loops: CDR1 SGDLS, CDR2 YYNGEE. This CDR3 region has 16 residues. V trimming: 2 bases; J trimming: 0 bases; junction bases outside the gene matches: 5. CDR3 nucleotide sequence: TGTGCCAGCAGCGTCAGCGGGAGTGGGAGCACAGATACGCAGTATTTT. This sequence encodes CASSVSGSGSTDTQYF.

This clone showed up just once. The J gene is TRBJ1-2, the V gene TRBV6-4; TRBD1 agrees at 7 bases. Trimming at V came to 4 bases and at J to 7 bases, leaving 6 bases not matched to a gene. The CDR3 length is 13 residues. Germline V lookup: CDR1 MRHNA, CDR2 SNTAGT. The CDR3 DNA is TGTGCCAGCAGTGCGACAGGGTTTGGTGGCTACACCTTC. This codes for CASSATGFGGYTF.

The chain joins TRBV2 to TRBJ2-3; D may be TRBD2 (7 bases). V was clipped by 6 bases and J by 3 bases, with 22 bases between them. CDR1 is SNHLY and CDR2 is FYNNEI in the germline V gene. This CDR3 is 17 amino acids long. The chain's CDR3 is CASRAPGLVRGTDTQYF. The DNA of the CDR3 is TGTGCCAGCAGGGCCCCAGGACTAGTCAGGGGAACAGATACGCAGTATTTT.

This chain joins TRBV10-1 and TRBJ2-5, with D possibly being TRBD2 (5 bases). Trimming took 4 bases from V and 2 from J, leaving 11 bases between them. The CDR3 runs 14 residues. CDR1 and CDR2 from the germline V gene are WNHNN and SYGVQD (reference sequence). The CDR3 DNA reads TGCGCCAGCAGTGGAGGGCAGCAACAAGAGACCCAGTACTTC. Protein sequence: CASSGGQQQETQYF.

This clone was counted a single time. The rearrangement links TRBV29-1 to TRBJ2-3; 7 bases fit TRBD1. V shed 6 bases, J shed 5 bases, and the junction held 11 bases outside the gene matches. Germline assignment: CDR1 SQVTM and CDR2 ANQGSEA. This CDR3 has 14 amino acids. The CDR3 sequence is CSVPGQVQGDTQYF. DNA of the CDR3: TGCAGCGTGCCCGGACAGGTCCAAGGAGATACGCAGTATTTT.

The CDR3: CASSYSRDRSTQQYF. Here the CDR3 DNA reads TGTGCCAGCTCCTACTCCCGGGACAGGTCTACCCAGCAGTACTTC. The V gene is TRBV5-8, the J gene TRBJ2-7; 8 bases line up with TRBD1. The CDR3 contains 15 residues. CDR1 is SGHTS, CDR2 YDEGEE, per germline. Trimming removed 7 bases from V and 8 bases from J; junction bases left unmatched: 17.

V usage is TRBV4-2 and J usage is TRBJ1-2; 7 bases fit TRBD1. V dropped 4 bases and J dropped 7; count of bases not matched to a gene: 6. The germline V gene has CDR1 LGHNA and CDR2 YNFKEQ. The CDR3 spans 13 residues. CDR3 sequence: CASSPGTVAGYTF. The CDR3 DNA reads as TGTGCCAGCAGCCCTGGGACAGTGGCTGGCTACACCTTC.

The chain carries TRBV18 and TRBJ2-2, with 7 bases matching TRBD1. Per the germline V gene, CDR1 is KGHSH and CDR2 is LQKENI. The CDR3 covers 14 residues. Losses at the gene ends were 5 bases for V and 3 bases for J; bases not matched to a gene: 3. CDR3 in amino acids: CASSNRGDTGELFF. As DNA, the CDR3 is TGTGCCAGCTCAAACAGGGGAGACACCGGGGAGCTGTTTTTT.

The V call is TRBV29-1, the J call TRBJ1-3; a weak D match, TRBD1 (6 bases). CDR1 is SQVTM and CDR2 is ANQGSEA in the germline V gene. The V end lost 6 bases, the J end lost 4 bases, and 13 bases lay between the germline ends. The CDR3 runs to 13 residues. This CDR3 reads CSVIGQQGNTIYF. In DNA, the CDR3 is TGCAGCGTGATCGGACAGCAGGGAAACACCATATATTTT.

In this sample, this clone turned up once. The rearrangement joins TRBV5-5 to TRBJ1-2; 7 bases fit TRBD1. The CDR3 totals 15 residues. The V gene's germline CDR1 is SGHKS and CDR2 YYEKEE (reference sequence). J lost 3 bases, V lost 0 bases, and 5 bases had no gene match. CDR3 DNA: TGTGCCAGCAGCTTGGGAGGGGGCGTTGACTATGGCTACACCTTC. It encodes CASSLGGGVDYGYTF.

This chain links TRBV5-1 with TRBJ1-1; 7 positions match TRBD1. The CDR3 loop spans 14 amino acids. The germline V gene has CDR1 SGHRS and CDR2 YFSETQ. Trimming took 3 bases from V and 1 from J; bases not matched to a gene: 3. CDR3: CASSYRGQNTEAFF. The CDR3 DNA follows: TGCGCCAGCAGCTACAGGGGTCAGAACACTGAAGCTTTCTTT.

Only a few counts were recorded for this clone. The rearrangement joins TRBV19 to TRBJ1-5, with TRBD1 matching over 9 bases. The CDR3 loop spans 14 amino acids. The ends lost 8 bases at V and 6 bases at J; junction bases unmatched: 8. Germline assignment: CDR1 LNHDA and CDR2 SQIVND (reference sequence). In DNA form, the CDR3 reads TGTGCCAGTCGGAACAGGGGGCGCGGTCAGCCCCAGCATTTT. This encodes CASRNRGRGQPQHF.

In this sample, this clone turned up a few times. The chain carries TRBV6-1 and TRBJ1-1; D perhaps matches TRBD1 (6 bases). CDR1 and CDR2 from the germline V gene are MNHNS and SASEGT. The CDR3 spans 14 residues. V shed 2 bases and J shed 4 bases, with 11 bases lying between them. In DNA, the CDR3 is TGTGCCAGCAGTGAACAGGCCAGGGGCACTGAAGCTTTCTTT. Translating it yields CASSEQARGTEAFF.

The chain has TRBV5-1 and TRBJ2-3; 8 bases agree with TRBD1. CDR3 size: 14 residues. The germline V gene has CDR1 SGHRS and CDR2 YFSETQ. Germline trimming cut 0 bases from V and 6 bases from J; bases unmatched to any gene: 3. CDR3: CASSLGGTGDTQYF. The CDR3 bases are TGCGCCAGCAGCTTGGGGGGGACAGGCGATACGCAGTATTTT.

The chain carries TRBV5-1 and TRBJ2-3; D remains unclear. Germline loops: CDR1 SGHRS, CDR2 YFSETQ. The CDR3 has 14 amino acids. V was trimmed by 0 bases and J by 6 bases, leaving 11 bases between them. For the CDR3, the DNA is TGCGCCAGCAGCTTGGCTCTGGCCGGGGATACGCAGTATTTT. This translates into CASSLALAGDTQYF.

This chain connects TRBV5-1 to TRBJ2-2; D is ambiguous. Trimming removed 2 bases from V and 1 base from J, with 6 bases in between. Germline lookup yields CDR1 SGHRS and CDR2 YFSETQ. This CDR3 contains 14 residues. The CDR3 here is CASSFLLNTGELFF. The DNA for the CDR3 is TGCGCCAGCAGCTTTCTCCTGAACACCGGGGAGCTGTTTTTT.

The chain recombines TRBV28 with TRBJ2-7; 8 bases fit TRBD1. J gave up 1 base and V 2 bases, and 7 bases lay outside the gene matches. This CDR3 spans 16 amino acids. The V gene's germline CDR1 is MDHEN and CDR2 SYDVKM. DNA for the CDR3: TGTGCCAGCAGTTTAACGGGTGGACAGGGTTCCTACGAGCAGTACTTC. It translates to CASSLTGGQGSYEQYF.

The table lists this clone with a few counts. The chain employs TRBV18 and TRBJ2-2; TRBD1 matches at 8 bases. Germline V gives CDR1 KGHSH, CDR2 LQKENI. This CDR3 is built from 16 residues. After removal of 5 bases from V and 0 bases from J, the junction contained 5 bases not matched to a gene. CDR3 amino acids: CASSSRTGSNTGELFF. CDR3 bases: TGTGCCAGCTCATCTAGGACAGGGTCGAACACCGGGGAGCTGTTTTTT.

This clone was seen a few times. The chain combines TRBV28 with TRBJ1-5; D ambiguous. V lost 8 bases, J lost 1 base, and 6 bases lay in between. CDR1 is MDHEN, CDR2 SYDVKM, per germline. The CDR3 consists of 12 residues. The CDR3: CASGQSNQPQHF. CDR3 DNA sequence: TGTGCCAGCGGGCAGAGCAATCAGCCCCAGCATTTT.

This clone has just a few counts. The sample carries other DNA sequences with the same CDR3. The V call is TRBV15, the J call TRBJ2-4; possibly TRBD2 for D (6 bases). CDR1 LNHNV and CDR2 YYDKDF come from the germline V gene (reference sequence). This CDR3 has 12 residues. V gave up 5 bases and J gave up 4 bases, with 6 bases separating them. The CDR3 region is CATSREKNIQYF. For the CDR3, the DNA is TGTGCCACCAGCCGGGAGAAAAACATTCAGTACTTC.

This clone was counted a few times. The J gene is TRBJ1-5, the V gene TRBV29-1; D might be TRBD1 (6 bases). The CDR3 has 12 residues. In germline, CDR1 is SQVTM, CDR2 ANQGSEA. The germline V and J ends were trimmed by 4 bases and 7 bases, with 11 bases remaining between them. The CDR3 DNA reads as TGCAGCGTTGCTGAGGGACAACAGCCCCAGCATTTT. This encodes CSVAEGQQPQHF. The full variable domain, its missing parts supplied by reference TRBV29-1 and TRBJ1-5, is SAVISQKPSRDICQRGTSLTIQCQVDSQVTMMFWYRQQPGQSLTLIATANQGSEATYESGFVIDKFPISRPNLTFSTLTVSNMSPEDSSIYLCSVAEGQQPQHFGDGTRLSIL.

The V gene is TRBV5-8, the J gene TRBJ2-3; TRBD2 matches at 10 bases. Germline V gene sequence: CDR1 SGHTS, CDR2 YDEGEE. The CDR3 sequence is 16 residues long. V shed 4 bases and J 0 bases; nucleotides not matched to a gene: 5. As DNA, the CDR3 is TGTGCCAGCAGCCTCGGGACTAGCGCTAGCACAGATACGCAGTATTTT. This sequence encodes CASSLGTSASTDTQYF.

This chain's CDR3 is CASSLATGNTEAFF. In nucleotides, the CDR3 is TGTGCCAGCAGCTTAGCTACAGGGAACACTGAAGCTTTCTTT. This chain uses TRBV7-2 with TRBJ1-1, with D perhaps TRBD1 (5 bases). This CDR3 region has 14 residues. Germline loops: CDR1 SGHTA, CDR2 FQGNSA. Trimming took 0 bases from V and 1 from J, leaving 6 bases between them.

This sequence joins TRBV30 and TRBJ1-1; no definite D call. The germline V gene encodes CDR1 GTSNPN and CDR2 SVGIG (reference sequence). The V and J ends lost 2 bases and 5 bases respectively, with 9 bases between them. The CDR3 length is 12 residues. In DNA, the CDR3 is TGTGCCTGGAGTCTTGTGCGAACTGAAGCTTTCTTT. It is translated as CAWSLVRTEAFF.

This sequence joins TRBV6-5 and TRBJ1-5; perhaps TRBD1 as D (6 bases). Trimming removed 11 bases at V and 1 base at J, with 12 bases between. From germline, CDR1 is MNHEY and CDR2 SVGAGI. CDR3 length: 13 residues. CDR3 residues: CAARGGSNQPQHF. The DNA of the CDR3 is TGTGCCGCTAGGGGGGGCAGCAATCAGCCCCAGCATTTT.

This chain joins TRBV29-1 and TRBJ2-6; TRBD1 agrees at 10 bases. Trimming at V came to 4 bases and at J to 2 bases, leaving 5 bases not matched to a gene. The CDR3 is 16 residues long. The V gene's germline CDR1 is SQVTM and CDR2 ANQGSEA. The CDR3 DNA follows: TGCAGCGTTGGTAACGACAGGGGGCCTGGGGCCAACGTCCTGACTTTC. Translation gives CSVGNDRGPGANVLTF.

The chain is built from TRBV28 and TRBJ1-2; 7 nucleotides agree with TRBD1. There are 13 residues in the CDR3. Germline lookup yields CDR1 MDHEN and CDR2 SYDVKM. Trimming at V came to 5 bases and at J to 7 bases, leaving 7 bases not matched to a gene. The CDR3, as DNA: TGTGCCAGCAGTCCCTCCCGACAGGGTGGCTACACCTTC. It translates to CASSPSRQGGYTF.

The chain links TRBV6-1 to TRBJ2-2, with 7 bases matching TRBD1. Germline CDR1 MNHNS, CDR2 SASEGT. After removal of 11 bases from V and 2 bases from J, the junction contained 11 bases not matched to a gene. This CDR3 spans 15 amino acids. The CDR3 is CALGGRRTNTGELFF. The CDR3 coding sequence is TGTGCCCTAGGGGGCAGGCGTACTAACACCGGGGAGCTGTTTTTT.